Each of the 32 T cell receptor beta chains below was sequenced from the same sample in a study of cytomegalovirus exposure and HLA in healthy donors. In the PCR, 60 Vbeta and 13 Jbeta primers were used. TCRdb's table, derived via immunoSEQ multiplex PCR, lists solely in-frame clones and lacks some. The sample holds 130,000 or so clones, less than 80% seen once. Material: PBMCs. The receptors come from a man aged 35 to 55 in good health and CMV-seropositive.

This chain joins TRBV2 and TRBJ2-5; TRBD1 agrees at 7 bases. V lost 5 bases to trimming and J lost 0 bases; unmatched junction nucleotides: 3. Germline CDR1 SNHLY, CDR2 FYNNEI. The CDR3 is made up of 14 amino acids. The CDR3 bases are TGTGCCAGCAGTAGGGGACAGAACCAAGAGACCCAGTACTTC. This encodes CASSRGQNQETQYF.

The chain joins TRBV27 to TRBJ2-7, with 7 nucleotides matching TRBD1. Germline CDR1 reads MNHEY; CDR2 reads SMNVEV (reference sequence). V gave up 6 bases and J gave up 6 bases; unmatched junction bases: 2. The CDR3 length is 11 residues. The CDR3 sequence: CASRTGIEQYF. CDR3 sequence (DNA): TGTGCCAGCAGGACAGGGATCGAGCAGTACTTC.

The chain employs TRBV6-5 and TRBJ2-2; 12 nucleotides line up with TRBD2. Germline V lookup: CDR1 MNHEY, CDR2 SVGAGI. This CDR3 is 16 amino acids long. V lost 2 bases to trimming and J lost 6 bases; unmatched junction nucleotides: 4. This CDR3 reads CASSYRTSGNSGELFF. The CDR3 nucleotides read TGTGCCAGCAGTTACCGGACTAGCGGGAATTCCGGGGAGCTGTTTTTT.

The chain combines TRBV28 with TRBJ2-5, with D perhaps matching TRBD2 (7 bases). The CDR3 has 14 amino acids. V was cut by 8 bases and J by 3 bases, with 16 bases left in between. The V gene's germline CDR1 is MDHEN and CDR2 SYDVKM. CDR3 sequence reads: CASGGGRAKETQYF. The CDR3 DNA follows: TGTGCCAGCGGGGGGGGCCGCGCTAAAGAGACCCAGTACTTC.

This chain uses TRBV15 with TRBJ2-3, with 9 bases lining up with TRBD2. The germline CDR1 and CDR2 sequences are LNHNV and YYDKDF (reference sequence). V lost 1 base, J lost 9 bases, and 2 bases stayed unmatched. This CDR3 comprises 13 residues. This CDR3 is CATSRGTSETQYF. The CDR3 DNA sequence: TGTGCCACCAGCAGAGGGACTAGCGAAACGCAGTATTTT.

The gene calls are TRBV5-6 and TRBJ2-3, with 7 bases lining up with TRBD2. The germline V gene encodes CDR1 SGHDT and CDR2 YYEEEE. V shed 2 bases and J 2 bases; nucleotides not matched to a gene: 8. The CDR3 totals 16 residues. The CDR3: CASSFVRDYSTDTQYF. The CDR3 bases are TGTGCCAGCAGCTTCGTCCGGGACTACTCCACAGATACGCAGTATTTT.

This clone appeared a few times. The chain uses TRBV14 and TRBJ1-2; D is ambiguous. The germline CDR1 and CDR2 sequences are SGHDN and FVKESK. V shed 4 bases and J shed 0 bases, with 12 bases lying between them. This CDR3 is 15 amino acids long. For the CDR3, the DNA is TGTGCCAGCAGCCGAGCATCCCAGGCTAACTATGGCTACACCTTC. Amino acid sequence: CASSRASQANYGYTF.

The CDR3 DNA follows: TGTGCCAGCAGCCCCCTAGCGGGAGGGGAGGAGACCCAGTACTTC. As protein: CASSPLAGGEETQYF. V is TRBV14 and J is TRBJ2-5, with TRBD2 identical over 12 bases. J lost 5 bases, V lost 4 bases, and 5 bases had no gene match. This CDR3 region has 15 residues. Germline V gene lookup returns CDR1 SGHDN and CDR2 FVKESK. The complete variable domain, with remaining parts taken from reference TRBV14 and TRBJ2-5, reads EAGVTQFPSHSVIEKGQTVTLRCDPISGHDNLYWYRRVMGKEIKFLLHFVKESKQDESGMPNNRFLAERTGGTYSTLKVQPAELEDSGVYFCASSPLAGGEETQYFGPGTRLLVL.

This clone occurred a few times. The chain combines TRBV30 with TRBJ1-4, with D possibly TRBD1 on 5 matching bases. This CDR3 comprises 14 residues. The germline V and J ends were trimmed by 3 bases and 6 bases, with 14 bases remaining between them. Per the germline V gene, CDR1 is GTSNPN and CDR2 is SVGIG (reference sequence). CDR3 sequence (DNA): TGTGCCTGGAGCGTATTTGGGGGGGATGAAAAACTGTTTTTT. This codes for CAWSVFGGDEKLFF.

The chain recombines TRBV18 with TRBJ1-1, with a tentative D call TRBD1 (5 bases). V lost 1 base and J 4 bases, leaving 13 bases between the germline ends. Germline CDR1 KGHSH, CDR2 LQKENI. There are 15 residues in the CDR3. CDR3 loop: CASSPRLGVGTEAFF. The CDR3 coding sequence is TGTGCCAGCTCACCACGCTTAGGGGTCGGCACTGAAGCTTTCTTT. Drawing the rest from reference TRBV18 and TRBJ1-1, the complete variable domain is NAGVMQNPRHLVRRRGQEARLRCSPMKGHSHVYWYRQLPEEGLKFMVYLQKENIIDESGMPKERFSAEFPKEGPSILRIQQVVRGDSAAYFCASSPRLGVGTEAFFGQGTRLTVV.

This clone has just a few counts. The V call is TRBV28, the J call TRBJ1-2; D not certain. Trimming took off 3 bases at V and 6 bases at J, with 11 bases between the two ends. Germline V gene data show CDR1 as MDHEN and CDR2 as SYDVKM. The CDR3 contains 13 residues. Here the CDR3 DNA reads TGTGCCAGCAGTTTCGTATGGGAGGATGGCTACACCTTC. As protein: CASSFVWEDGYTF.

The J gene is TRBJ2-7, the V gene TRBV11-1; TRBD2 might be the D (5 bases). Germline V gives CDR1 SGHAT, CDR2 FQDESV (reference sequence). With 1 base removed from V and 6 bases from J, the gap between germline ends came to 16 bases. The CDR3 runs 15 residues. The CDR3 DNA reads TGTGCCAGCAGCTTAGGGACTGACACCCGTCGCGAGCAGTACTTC. Its translation is CASSLGTDTRREQYF. Based on the CDR3 plus reference TRBV11-1 and TRBJ2-7, the full variable domain is EAEVAQSPRYKITEKSQAVAFWCDPISGHATLYWYRQILGQGPELLVQFQDESVVDDSQLPKDRFSAERLKGVDSTLKIQPAELGDSAMYLCASSLGTDTRREQYFGPGTRLTVT.

The V gene is TRBV6-6, the J gene TRBJ1-1; D gene ambiguous. There are 14 residues in the CDR3. CDR1 and CDR2 from the germline V gene are MNHNY and SVGAGI (reference sequence). Trimming stripped 0 bases from V and 6 bases from J, with 11 bases between. The CDR3: CASSYSKTRAEAFF. The CDR3 bases are TGTGCCAGCAGTTACTCGAAAACACGGGCTGAAGCTTTCTTT.

There are a few counts of this clone. The chain joins TRBV11-2 to TRBJ2-2; weak D call: TRBD1 (6 bases). Deletions cut 0 bases from V and 0 bases from J, with 20 bases between. CDR3 length: 20 amino acids. Germline V CDR1 and CDR2: SGHAT, FQNNGV. The CDR3 region is CASSLEGARVWSANTGELFF. In DNA, the CDR3 is TGTGCCAGCAGCTTAGAGGGGGCGCGGGTGTGGTCCGCGAACACCGGGGAGCTGTTTTTT. Looking up the rest from reference TRBV11-2 and TRBJ2-2 gives the full variable domain: EAGVAQSPRYKIIEKRQSVAFWCNPISGHATLYWYQQILGQGPKLLIQFQNNGVVDDSQLPKDRFSAERLKGVDSTLKIQPAKLEDSAVYLCASSLEGARVWSANTGELFFGEGSRLTVL.

The chain is built from TRBV29-1 and TRBJ2-3, with 8 positions matching TRBD1. Germline CDR1 and CDR2: SQVTM and ANQGSEA. The J segment lost 3 bases and the V segment lost 3 bases, leaving 11 bases of the junction unmatched. This CDR3 comprises 16 residues. The CDR3 DNA is TGCAGCGTTGAGAAGTGGGGGACAGGACATACAGATACGCAGTATTTT. It codes for CSVEKWGTGHTDTQYF.

V gene TRBV27 combines with J gene TRBJ2-7; 13 bases line up with TRBD2. V lost 3 bases, J lost 3 bases, and 2 bases stayed unmatched. Per germline, CDR1 MNHEY and CDR2 SMNVEV (reference sequence). This CDR3 has 15 residues. Written as DNA, the CDR3 is TGTGCCAGCAGTTTCGGGACTAGCGGGATCTACGAGCAGTACTTC. It translates to CASSFGTSGIYEQYF.

The chain joins TRBV5-4 to TRBJ2-7; TRBD1 might be the D (5 bases). This CDR3 spans 15 amino acids. V was cut by 4 bases and J by 6 bases, with 20 bases left in between. Germline loops: CDR1 SGHNT, CDR2 YYREEE (reference sequence). The CDR3 sequence: CASSPTPQGPIEQYF. CDR3 bases: TGTGCCAGCAGCCCCACCCCTCAGGGCCCTATCGAGCAGTACTTC.

This chain links TRBV14 with TRBJ1-1; D is undetermined. Per the germline V gene, CDR1 is SGHDN and CDR2 is FVKESK. There are 15 residues in the CDR3. Trimming took off 4 bases at V and 0 bases at J, with 12 bases between the two ends. The CDR3 DNA follows: TGTGCCAGCAGCCCCCACAGCCCGATGAACACTGAAGCTTTCTTT. This gives the protein CASSPHSPMNTEAFF.

The V gene is TRBV2, the J gene TRBJ1-1; 8 positions agree with TRBD1. CDR1 is SNHLY and CDR2 is FYNNEI in the germline V gene. The V and J ends lost 4 bases and 6 bases, in that order; junction bases with no gene match: 10. The CDR3 has 15 residues. The CDR3 loop reads CASSVTGVGNAEAFF. As DNA, the CDR3 is TGTGCCAGCAGTGTGACAGGGGTGGGAAACGCTGAAGCTTTCTTT.

There are a few counts of this clone. V usage is TRBV6-6 and J usage is TRBJ1-5; 11 nucleotides align to TRBD1. Germline loops: CDR1 MNHNY, CDR2 SVGAGI (reference sequence). The ends lost 5 bases at V and 6 bases at J; junction bases unmatched: 9. There are 16 residues in the CDR3. The CDR3 region is CASSRRTGGSSQPQHF. In nucleotides, the CDR3 is TGTGCCAGCAGTAGAAGGACAGGGGGCTCGAGTCAGCCCCAGCATTTT.

The J gene is TRBJ1-1, the V gene TRBV11-2; 9 nucleotides line up with TRBD1. Germline-derived CDR1 and CDR2 are SGHAT and FQNNGV. V shed 1 base and J 6 bases; nucleotides not matched to a gene: 3. The CDR3 has 14 amino acids. The CDR3 loop is CASSLVRDRAEAFF. The CDR3 DNA reads TGTGCCAGCAGCTTAGTTCGGGACAGGGCTGAAGCTTTCTTT.

V usage is TRBV5-1 and J usage is TRBJ2-7; 8 bases agree with TRBD2. Germline CDR1 is SGHRS and CDR2 is YFSETQ. The CDR3 has 16 residues. J was trimmed by 0 bases and V by 3 bases; bases with no gene match: 8. The CDR3 coding sequence is TGCGCCAGCAGCTCCCAGCCCGGGACTAGCTCCTACGAGCAGTACTTC. Amino acid sequence: CASSSQPGTSSYEQYF.

V usage is TRBV4-2 and J usage is TRBJ2-7; TRBD1 is a possible D gene (6 bases). The germline V gene has CDR1 LGHNA and CDR2 YNFKEQ. Trimming shortened V by 4 bases and J by 4 bases, and 11 bases separated the two germline ends. The CDR3 covers 13 residues. CDR3 region: CASSPAGEYEQYF. The CDR3 DNA is TGTGCCAGCAGCCCAGCAGGGGAGTACGAGCAGTACTTC.

The chain carries TRBV15 and TRBJ2-7; D gene ambiguous. The CDR3 loop spans 14 amino acids. With 5 bases removed from V and 6 bases from J, the gap between germline ends came to 17 bases. The germline CDR1 and CDR2 sequences are LNHNV and YYDKDF (reference sequence). For the CDR3, the DNA is TGTGCCACCAGCCTACGAGGTCAAGTGTTCGAGCAGTACTTC. This encodes CATSLRGQVFEQYF.

The genes are TRBV5-6 and TRBJ1-5, with D maybe TRBD1 (6 bases). The germline gives CDR1 SGHDT, CDR2 YYEEEE. The CDR3 runs 13 residues. V shed 4 bases and J shed 6 bases, with 11 bases lying between them. DNA of the CDR3: TGTGCCAGCAGCCCACAGGGAGCTCAGCCCCAGCATTTT. It encodes CASSPQGAQPQHF. The complete variable domain, with remaining parts taken from reference TRBV5-6 and TRBJ1-5, reads DAGVTQSPTHLIKTRGQQVTLRCSPKSGHDTVSWYQQALGQGPQFIFQYYEEEERQRGNFPDRFSGHQFPNYSSELNVNALLLGDSALYLCASSPQGAQPQHFGDGTRLSIL.

This chain uses TRBV27 with TRBJ2-7, with D possibly being TRBD2 (6 bases). V was shortened by 5 bases and J by 3 bases, with 20 bases between the two germline ends. CDR1 and CDR2 from the germline V gene are MNHEY and SMNVEV (reference sequence). There are 16 residues in the CDR3. The CDR3 DNA reads TGTGCCAGCAGTACCGTCCATGCGACTAGTGGCTACGAGCAGTACTTC. Its translation is CASSTVHATSGYEQYF.

This clone was recorded a few times. J is TRBJ2-1 and V is TRBV2; weak D call: TRBD2 (6 bases). The CDR3 has 21 residues. V shed 3 bases and J shed 4 bases, with 31 bases lying between them. Germline CDR1 and CDR2: SNHLY and FYNNEI. CDR3 DNA: TGTGCCAGCAGTGAGTCGGCAGACCCCAAAAAAACGGGAGAGGGTTACAATGAGCAGTTCTTC. It specifies CASSESADPKKTGEGYNEQFF.

The rearrangement uses TRBV5-5 and TRBJ2-3, with 10 nucleotides matching TRBD2. Looked up from germline, CDR1 is SGHKS and CDR2 is YYEKEE (reference sequence). With 1 base clipped from V and 1 base from J, the junction kept 3 bases outside the gene matches. The CDR3 length is 16 residues. This CDR3 reads CASSLSLAGGTDTQYF. The CDR3 coding sequence is TGTGCCAGCAGCTTGTCTCTAGCGGGGGGCACAGATACGCAGTATTTT. The entire variable domain, with the rest obtained from reference TRBV5-5 and TRBJ2-3, is as follows: DAGVTQSPTHLIKTRGQQVTLRCSPISGHKSVSWYQQVLGQGPQFIFQYYEKEERGRGNFPDRFSARQFPNYSSELNVNALLLGDSALYLCASSLSLAGGTDTQYFGPGTRLTVL.

This clone was counted a few times. The chain has TRBV30 and TRBJ2-1; D not resolved. CDR1 and CDR2 (germline): GTSNPN, SVGIG (reference sequence). V lost 0 bases, J lost 10 bases, and 10 bases lay in between. The CDR3 runs 12 residues. The CDR3 sequence is CAWSVLSVEQFF. The CDR3, as DNA: TGTGCCTGGAGTGTACTATCGGTGGAGCAGTTCTTC. Combining the CDR3 with reference TRBV30 and TRBJ2-1 gives the whole variable domain SQTIHQWPATLVQPVGSPLSLECTVEGTSNPNLYWYRQAAGRGLQLLFYSVGIGQISSEVPQNLSASRPQDRQFILSSKKLLLSDSGFYLCAWSVLSVEQFFGPGTRLTVL.

CDR3 nucleotide sequence: TGTGCCAGTAGTATCTCTAGCGCGAACACCGGGGAGCTGTTTTTT. It yields the protein CASSISSANTGELFF. The chain combines TRBV19 with TRBJ2-2; weak D call: TRBD2 (6 bases). Trimming took off 3 bases at V and 0 bases at J, with 8 bases between the two ends. This CDR3 has 15 amino acids. The V gene's germline CDR1 is LNHDA and CDR2 SQIVND (reference sequence).

The chain combines TRBV6-1 with TRBJ1-2; 9 bases agree with TRBD1. Germline V CDR1 and CDR2: MNHNS, SASEGT. The CDR3 runs to 15 residues. J lost 3 bases, V lost 3 bases, and 5 bases had no gene match. CDR3 sequence: CASSDYRGRDYGYTF. For the CDR3, the DNA is TGTGCCAGCAGTGATTACAGGGGGCGCGACTATGGCTACACCTTC.

CDR3 DNA: TGTGCCAGCAGTTCGGCCCCGCGGGAGGTTTATGAAAAACTGTTTTTT. Encoded protein: CASSSAPREVYEKLFF. The chain employs TRBV28 and TRBJ1-4; D remains unclear. The V gene lost 4 bases and the J gene lost 6 bases, with 18 bases spanning the gap. Germline CDR1 is MDHEN and CDR2 is SYDVKM. CDR3 size: 16 residues. Full variable domain (missing parts from reference TRBV28 and TRBJ1-4): DVKVTQSSRYLVKRTGEKVFLECVQDMDHENMFWYRQDPGLGLRLIYFSYDVKMKEKGDIPEGYSVSREKKERFSLILESASTNQTSMYLCASSSAPREVYEKLFFGSGTQLSVL.